The 21 T cell receptor beta chains below all came from one sample that was sequenced in a study of cytomegalovirus exposure and HLA in healthy donors. PCR employed 60 Vbeta and 13 Jbeta primers. Using immunoSEQ multiplex PCR, the repertoire was profiled, and TCRdb retains in-frame clones only, with some absent. Here the sample spans fewer than 150,000 clones, roughly 78% being singletons. Input material: PBMCs. Receptor source: a man aged 25-45 years in good health and CMV-seronegative.

This clone has only one observation. DNA for the CDR3: TGTGCCAGCAGGGGGGCGACAGGTGCCAACTATGGCTACACCTTC. Translated, it gives CASRGATGANYGYTF. V usage is TRBV6-5 and J usage is TRBJ1-2; a possible D gene is TRBD1 (6 bases). The CDR3 is 15 amino acids. V lost 6 bases and J 2 bases, leaving 16 bases between the germline ends. Germline V gene data show CDR1 as MNHEY and CDR2 as SVGAGI.

The chain employs TRBV4-1 and TRBJ2-7, with TRBD2 matching 12 bases. V dropped 0 bases and J dropped 4; count of bases not matched to a gene: 10. Germline assignment: CDR1 MGHRA and CDR2 YSYEKL. The CDR3 sequence is 18 residues long. CDR3 sequence (DNA): TGCGCCAGCAGCCAAGAGGCCCCGACTAGCGGGAGTCGGTACGAGCAGTACTTC. This codes for CASSQEAPTSGSRYEQYF.

The count of this clone is one. The rearrangement joins TRBV27 to TRBJ2-7, with TRBD1 identical over 7 bases. Per germline, CDR1 MNHEY and CDR2 SMNVEV (reference sequence). CDR3 size: 14 residues. Trimming took 6 bases from V and 0 from J; bases not matched to a gene: 5. The CDR3 DNA is TGTGCCAGCAGGCGACAGGGTGACTCCTACGAGCAGTACTTC. Residues: CASRRQGDSYEQYF.

The chain couples TRBV5-1 to TRBJ2-5; TRBD2 agrees at 11 bases. In germline, CDR1 is SGHRS, CDR2 YFSETQ. V trimming: 2 bases; J trimming: 5 bases; junction bases outside the gene matches: 11. This CDR3 has 17 residues. Here the CDR3 DNA reads TGCGCCAGCAGCTTCGATATTAGCGGGGGGGCTTCGGAGACCCAGTACTTC. Translation gives CASSFDISGGASETQYF.

The chain combines TRBV7-9 with TRBJ2-1; tentative D call: TRBD2 (5 bases). The germline V gene has CDR1 SEHNR and CDR2 FQNEAQ (reference sequence). V was pared by 2 bases and J by 12 bases, with 26 bases between. The CDR3 is 17 amino acids. CDR3 sequence: CASSLRGSSFSDGGQFF. DNA for the CDR3: TGTGCCAGCAGCTTACGGGGTAGTTCCTTCTCCGATGGCGGGCAGTTCTTC.

This chain connects TRBV10-1 to TRBJ2-7; TRBD2 matches 7 bases. The CDR3 extends over 13 amino acids. J gave up 4 bases and V 4 bases, and 4 bases lay outside the gene matches. Germline V gene lookup returns CDR1 WNHNN and CDR2 SYGVQD (reference sequence). CDR3 sequence (DNA): TGCGCCAGCAGTGTCGACGGGGGGTACGAGCAGTACTTC. Translated: CASSVDGGYEQYF.

This clone has only one observation. The chain recombines TRBV6-1 with TRBJ1-1, with D tentatively TRBD1 (5 bases). Germline values: CDR1 MNHNS, CDR2 SASEGT. Trimming removed 7 bases from V and 3 bases from J, with 6 bases in between. The CDR3 spans 11 residues. The CDR3 protein is CASTRDTEAFF. The CDR3, as DNA: TGTGCCAGCACCAGGGACACTGAAGCTTTCTTT.

The chain uses TRBV6-5 and TRBJ2-5, with a weak D call TRBD2 (7 bases). The CDR3 totals 12 residues. Germline V gene lookup returns CDR1 MNHEY and CDR2 SVGAGI. The ends were cut back, 6 bases at V and 5 bases at J, with 10 bases in the middle. The CDR3 spells CASRGGLETQYF. The CDR3 bases are TGTGCCAGCAGGGGGGGGCTGGAGACCCAGTACTTC.

V gene TRBV30 combines with J gene TRBJ1-3; D unresolved. V was clipped by 3 bases and J by 2 bases, with 14 bases between them. The CDR3 contains 15 residues. Per the germline V gene, CDR1 is GTSNPN and CDR2 is SVGIG (reference sequence). The CDR3 region has the DNA TGTGCCTGGAGCTCGACGGTAGCGACTGGAAACACCATATATTTT. This gives the protein CAWSSTVATGNTIYF.

This clone has only a few counts. The CDR3 nucleotides are TGCGCCAGCAGCCAAGGCTCGACACACAAAAATGAAAAACTGTTTTTT. It yields the protein CASSQGSTHKNEKLFF. The chain carries TRBV4-1 and TRBJ1-4; D uncertain. There are 16 residues in the CDR3. V dropped 1 base and J dropped 5 bases, with 14 bases sitting between them. Germline V gene sequence: CDR1 MGHRA, CDR2 YSYEKL.

This clone was seen a handful of times. The V and J genes are TRBV5-1 and TRBJ2-2; D is possibly TRBD1 (5 bases). The V end lost 0 bases, the J end lost 1 base, and 13 bases lay between the germline ends. Looked up from germline, CDR1 is SGHRS and CDR2 is YFSETQ. This CDR3 spans 17 amino acids. CDR3 loop: CASSLGTGNLNTGELFF. The CDR3 coding sequence is TGCGCCAGCAGCTTGGGAACAGGCAACCTGAACACCGGGGAGCTGTTTTTT.

Written as DNA, the CDR3 is TGTGCCAGCAGTGAACAGGGAGGGTATGGCTACACCTTC. This sequence encodes CASSEQGGYGYTF. The V call is TRBV2, the J call TRBJ1-2; the D gene is possibly TRBD1 (5 bases). Between the trimmed V and J ends, which lost 2 bases and 5 bases, there was a span of 9 bases. Germline V gene data show CDR1 as SNHLY and CDR2 as FYNNEI. The CDR3 spans 13 residues.

The chain couples TRBV5-6 to TRBJ2-7, with D possibly being TRBD2 (6 bases). The V and J ends lost 2 bases and 0 bases respectively, with 18 bases between them. Germline lookup yields CDR1 SGHDT and CDR2 YYEEEE. This CDR3 is 17 amino acids long. The chain's CDR3 is CASSFRGVEGSSYEQYF. The CDR3 DNA reads as TGTGCCAGCAGCTTCCGTGGGGTGGAGGGGAGCTCCTACGAGCAGTACTTC.

The V call is TRBV5-4, the J call TRBJ2-3; TRBD1 might be the D (5 bases). The V end lost 4 bases, the J end lost 2 bases, and 8 bases lay between the germline ends. Germline V CDR1 and CDR2: SGHNT, YYREEE (reference sequence). The CDR3 is 13 residues long. The CDR3 protein is CASSRQNTDTQYF. DNA for the CDR3: TGTGCCAGCAGCCGACAGAACACAGATACGCAGTATTTT.

The chain recombines TRBV11-2 with TRBJ1-2; no clear D gene. The V end was cut by 0 bases, the J end by 5 bases, with 13 bases between. Germline V CDR1 and CDR2: SGHAT, FQNNGV. This CDR3 is built from 15 residues. The CDR3 nucleotides read TGTGCCAGCAGCTTAGATCGTGTAGGGAGGTATGGCTACACCTTC. This gives the protein CASSLDRVGRYGYTF.

The CDR3 coding sequence is TGCGCCAGCAGCTTGAGGCTGGTGACAGGGGACGAGCAGTACTTC. Protein sequence: CASSLRLVTGDEQYF. The chain uses TRBV5-1 and TRBJ2-7, with 8 bases fitting TRBD1. The V and J ends lost 1 base and 5 bases, in that order; junction bases with no gene match: 8. The germline V gene has CDR1 SGHRS and CDR2 YFSETQ. The CDR3 covers 15 residues.

The J gene is TRBJ2-1, the V gene TRBV6-5; 8 bases match TRBD2. The CDR3 has 15 amino acids. Germline CDR1 MNHEY, CDR2 SVGAGI. The CDR3 nucleotides read TGTGCATACCCGGGGGGGTGCTGCTCCTACAATGAGCAGTTCTTC. Protein product: CAYPGGCCSYNEQFF.

In its sample, this clone was seen a few times. V gene TRBV28 combines with J gene TRBJ1-2; D unclear. The V gene's germline CDR1 is MDHEN and CDR2 SYDVKM. V lost 5 bases and J lost 4, with 8 bases in between. The CDR3 has 12 amino acids. The CDR3 region has the DNA TGTGCCAGCAGTCCCTCGGGCTATGGCTACACCTTC. This sequence encodes CASSPSGYGYTF.

This clone was counted many times. This chain joins TRBV15 and TRBJ1-1; 8 nucleotides line up with TRBD1. V was clipped by 1 base and J by 1 base; unmatched bases: 5. Germline V CDR1 and CDR2: LNHNV, YYDKDF (reference sequence). The CDR3 totals 16 residues. In nucleotides, the CDR3 is TGTGCCACCAGCAGAGTGCCCGGGACAGGGAACACTGAAGCTTTCTTT. This gives the protein CATSRVPGTGNTEAFF.

The V and J genes are TRBV27 and TRBJ2-7; 8 nucleotides line up with TRBD2. The CDR3 extends over 13 amino acids. Germline values: CDR1 MNHEY, CDR2 SMNVEV (reference sequence). With V trimmed by 7 bases and J by 3 bases, 5 bases remained unmatched. As DNA, the CDR3 is TGTGCCAGCACCTTCGGGGGGGGCTACGAGCAGTACTTC. Translated, it gives CASTFGGGYEQYF.

The chain has TRBV27 and TRBJ1-1, with D possibly matching TRBD1 (5 bases). This CDR3 has 18 amino acids. Germline-derived CDR1 and CDR2 are MNHEY and SMNVEV (reference sequence). With 3 bases removed from V and 11 bases from J, the gap between germline ends came to 31 bases. This CDR3 reads CASSLRRVGYLGGLRAFF. The CDR3 DNA is TGTGCCAGCAGTTTGAGGAGGGTTGGGTACCTTGGGGGTCTCAGGGCTTTCTTT.